The present T cell receptor (beta chain) was sequenced within a study of control samples from healthy donors and cancer patients (dated by TCRdb to about 2020). CDR3 length: 14 amino acids, cysteine to phenylalanine. Of the read, only the CDR3 DNA is kept; its 42 bases are in frame from base 1. V drops 0 bases and J drops 12 bases, leaving 17 bases in between. CDR1 MGHRA and CDR2 YSYEKL were looked up in the germline V gene. The library was prepared using the immunoSEQ multiplex PCR assay. As stored in TCRdb, this immuneACCESS dataset retains in-frame rearrangements with V and J assigned. A fraction of the clones does not appear; measured against another copy, unresolved V genes explain less than half of the discrepancy, and the remainder lacks a known reason. This sample is represented by around 80,000 clones; nearly 90% of them were singletons. 5% to 7% of the sample comes from the top ten. Remarks on this clone: Its target antigen remains unknown. Per-base qualities were not stored, and no clone one base away is much larger.

The TCR originated in a woman between 45 and 60 years old in good health. This chain is built from TRBV4-1 and TRBJ1-2, and TRBD1 may be the D gene, going by 6 matching bases. The sample taken for sequencing was blood. The CDR3: CASSQDRIQGIHTF. Here is the DNA: TGCGCCAGCAGCCAAGACCGAATACAGGGAATTCACACCTTC.